This T cell receptor beta chain is drawn from a study of blood T cell repertoires in COVID-19. Germline-derived CDR1 and CDR2 are SGHRS and YFSETQ. There are 17 residues in the CDR3. V gave up 0 bases and J gave up 0 bases, with 12 bases separating them. Seattle-derived patients entered the study during active infection and were followed longitudinally. Sequencing was performed with immunoSEQ multiplex PCR; in TCRdb, only in-frame clones are kept and a portion is missing. The sample includes approximately 290,000 clones, around 85% of them seen just once. This chain uses TRBV5-1 with TRBJ1-4; D call uncertain. The specimen was peripheral blood. The source is a human donor with COVID-19, enrolled during active disease. The donor label of this sample is uncertain. CDR3: CASSLVTSISTNEKLFF. Here the CDR3 DNA reads TGCGCCAGCAGCTTGGTAACATCCATATCAACTAATGAAAAACTGTTTTTT.